The source of this T cell receptor beta chain is a study of T cells after yellow fever vaccination. Study-level findings and limits: Booster sampling recovered most clones from primary vaccination (around 96% CD4, 80% to 90% CD8).

As to this clonotype: Its antigen is unidentified.

Using its own MiXCR run on the 5' RACE reads, TCRdb lists one record per CDR3 protein. The sample carries hundreds of thousands of distinct CDR3 sequences, about 17% recorded once. CDR1 is SGDLS and CDR2 is YYNGEE in the germline V gene. The CDR3 has 17 amino acids. With 4 bases removed from V and 0 bases from J, the gap between germline ends came to 14 bases. Sample: PBMCs, taken before the yellow fever booster vaccination. The sequence derives from a man aged 18 to 29 who received the YFV17D yellow fever vaccine. The chain recombines TRBV9 with TRBJ2-6, with D possibly being TRBD2 (5 bases). The CDR3 sequence: CASSPRGGLSGANVLTF. DNA of the CDR3: TGTGCCAGCAGCCCACGTGGAGGACTCTCTGGGGCCAACGTCCTGACTTTC. Full variable domain (missing parts from reference TRBV9 and TRBJ2-6): DSGVTQTPKHLITATGQRVTLRCSPRSGDLSVYWYQQSLDQGLQFLIQYYNGEERAKGNILERFSAQQFPDLHSELNLSSLELGDSALYFCASSPRGGLSGANVLTFGAGSRLTVL.